This note documents a single TCR beta chain sequence. Its antigen is still unknown. This sample is part of a study of post-analysis software for immune sequencing data. Study overall: The courses of disease that were included comprised relapsing-remitting, secondary progressive and progressive-relapsing multiple sclerosis. Whole-study results and caveats: Those with multiple sclerosis, the patient group, showed significantly lower normalized Chao1 diversity than controls. Strong same-batch co-clustering of samples appeared with F measure clustering. Relative to controls, patients had 4 or 5 TRBV segments at higher frequency, with TRBV5-6, TRBV5-1 and TRBV20-1 among these.

The TCR beta cDNA libraries contained unique molecular identifiers. About 500,000 cDNA molecules were obtained from approximately 1 to 10 million T cells. Each CDR3 protein gets one entry after TCRdb re-called the PCR reads with MiXCR. Among 820,000 or so distinct CDR3 sequences listed, roughly 58% were seen once. V lost 3 bases and J 4 bases, leaving 4 bases between the germline ends. CDR3 size: 11 residues. Germline V gene data show CDR1 as SGDLS and CDR2 as YYNGEE. The chain couples TRBV9 to TRBJ1-2; D gene ambiguous. The material sequenced was blood. This TCR was recovered from a girl aged 10 to 17 with multiple sclerosis. Written as DNA, the CDR3 is TGTGCCAGCAGCGGAACCTATGGCTACACCTTC. This codes for CASSGTYGYTF.